This TCR beta chain was found in a study of cytomegalovirus exposure and HLA in healthy donors. Study-wide findings and caveats: Sequencing likely generated an artifact that appeared as a cluster of highly shared sequence variants. Some segments of the V type, notably TRBV6-2 and TRBV6-3, were excluded as indistinguishable. In a later analysis, V- and J-gene trimming of beta chains associated with a DCLRE1C missense variant, replicated independently. The listing of approximately 160 TCR beta chains classed them as cytomegalovirus-associated.

CDR1 and CDR2 (germline): PRHDT, FYEKMQ (reference sequence). V was pared by 5 bases and J by 1 base, with 18 bases between. There are 18 residues in the CDR3. With 60 Vbeta and 13 Jbeta primers, the PCR was carried out. Produced via immunoSEQ multiplex PCR; TCRdb's table is partial and in-frame only. The sample consists of about 220,000 clones, just over 75% of them appearing once. As to this clone: Antigen: not known.

This clonotype was obtained from a young man in good health and CMV-seronegative. V gene TRBV13 combines with J gene TRBJ2-6; D possibly corresponds to TRBD1 (5 bases). Material: PBMCs. DNA for the CDR3: TGTGCCAGCAGCCCGGCAGGGCAGGGTTATTCTGGGGCCAACGTCCTGACTTTC. It translates to CASSPAGQGYSGANVLTF. Full variable domain (rest looked up from reference TRBV13 and TRBJ2-6): AAGVIQSPRHLIKEKRETATLKCYPIPRHDTVYWYQQGPGQDPQFLISFYEKMQSDKGSIPDRFSAQQFSDYHSELNMSSLELGDSALYFCASSPAGQGYSGANVLTFGAGSRLTVL.